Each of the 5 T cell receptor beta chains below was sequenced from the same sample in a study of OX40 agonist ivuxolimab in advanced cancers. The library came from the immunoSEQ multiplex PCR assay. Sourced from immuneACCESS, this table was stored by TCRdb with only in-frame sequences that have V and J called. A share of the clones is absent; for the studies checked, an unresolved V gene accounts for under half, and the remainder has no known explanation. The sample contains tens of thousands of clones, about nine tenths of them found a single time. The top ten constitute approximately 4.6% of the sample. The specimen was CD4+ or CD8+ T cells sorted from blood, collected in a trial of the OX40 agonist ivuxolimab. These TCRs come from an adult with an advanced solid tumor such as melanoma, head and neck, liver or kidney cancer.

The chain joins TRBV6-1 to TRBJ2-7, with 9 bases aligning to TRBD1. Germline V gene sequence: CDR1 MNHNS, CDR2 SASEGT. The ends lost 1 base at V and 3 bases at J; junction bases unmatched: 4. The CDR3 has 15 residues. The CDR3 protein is CASSEEGQGIYEQYF. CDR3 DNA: TGTGCCAGCAGTGAAGAGGGACAGGGTATCTACGAGCAGTACTTC.

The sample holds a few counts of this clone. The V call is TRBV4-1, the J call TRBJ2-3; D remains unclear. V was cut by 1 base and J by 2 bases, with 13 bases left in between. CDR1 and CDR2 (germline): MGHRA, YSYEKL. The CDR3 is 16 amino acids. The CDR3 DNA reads TGCGCCAGCAGCCAAGGCCTTCGACTTTTCACAGATACGCAGTATTTT. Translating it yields CASSQGLRLFTDTQYF.

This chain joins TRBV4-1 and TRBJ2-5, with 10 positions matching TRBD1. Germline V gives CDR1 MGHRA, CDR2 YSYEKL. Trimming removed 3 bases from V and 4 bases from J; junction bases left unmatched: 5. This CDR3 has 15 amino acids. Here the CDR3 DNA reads TGCGCCAGCAGCCACGGACAGGGGGACGGAGAGACCCAGTACTTC. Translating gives CASSHGQGDGETQYF.

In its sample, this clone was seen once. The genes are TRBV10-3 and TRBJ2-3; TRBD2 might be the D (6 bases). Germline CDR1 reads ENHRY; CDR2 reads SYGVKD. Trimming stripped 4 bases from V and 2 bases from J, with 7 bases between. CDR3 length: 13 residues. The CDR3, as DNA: TGTGCCATCAGTGCGGGGGACACAGATACGCAGTATTTT. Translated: CAISAGDTDTQYF.

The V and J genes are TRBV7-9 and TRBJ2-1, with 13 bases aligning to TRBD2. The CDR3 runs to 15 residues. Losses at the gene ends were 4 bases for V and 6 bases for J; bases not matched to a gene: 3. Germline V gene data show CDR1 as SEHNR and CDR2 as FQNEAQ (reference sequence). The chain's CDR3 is CASSSGLAGINEQFF. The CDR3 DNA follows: TGTGCCAGCAGCTCGGGACTAGCGGGGATCAATGAGCAGTTCTTC.